This T cell receptor beta chain was found in a study of Graves' ophthalmopathy and Graves' hyperthyroidism. Notes on this clonotype: Its antigen remains unknown.

Notes on the study in general: Blood repertoires reportedly contained most expanded thyroid clonotypes above 0.001 frequency.

CDR3 size: 15 residues. Germline CDR1 and CDR2: MGHRA and YSYEKL. The germline V and J ends were trimmed by 2 bases and 0 bases, with 10 bases remaining between them. CAS ≥3, NOSPECS ≥4, moderate-to-severe activity and duration under 3 months marked donors with ophthalmopathy. Clinical symptoms, serum thyroxine, TRAb, thyroid ultrasound and orbital computed tomography formed the basis of diagnosis. RNA transcripts yielded amplified TCR beta CDR3 regions. An initial RT-PCR round employing HTBI primers preceded a second-round multiplex PCR. Using its own MiXCR run on the multiplex PCR reads, TCRdb lists one record per CDR3 protein. Of 150,000 or so distinct CDR3 sequences listed, roughly two fifths are singletons.

Sequenced: peripheral blood. The clonotype comes from a woman aged 35 to 49 with Graves' ophthalmopathy. This chain connects TRBV4-1 to TRBJ1-1; D is ambiguous. The CDR3 DNA reads as TGCGCCAGCAGCCAAACACAGATCATGAACACTGAAGCTTTCTTT. Translated: CASSQTQIMNTEAFF.